One T cell receptor (beta chain) is described in this entry. What it recognizes is unknown. These data come from a study of OX40 agonist ivuxolimab in advanced cancers. Findings of the study overall: Also showing low normalized T-cell clonal expansion were some of the nonresponders.

Profiling relied on immunoSEQ multiplex PCR, and the TCRdb table lists in-frame clones only, not all of them. The profile shows about 64,000 clones, roughly 80% of them singletons. Trimming took 0 bases from V and 10 from J; bases not matched to a gene: 15. The CDR3 contains 18 residues. Germline V gene lookup returns CDR1 LNHDA and CDR2 SQIVND (reference sequence). The sequences come from CD4+ or CD8+ T cells sorted from blood, collected in a trial of the OX40 agonist ivuxolimab. This clonotype was obtained from an adult with an advanced solid tumor such as melanoma, head and neck, liver or kidney cancer. The V call is TRBV19, the J call TRBJ1-5; 10 nucleotides align to TRBD1. CDR3 coding DNA: TGTGCCAGTAGTATAGATCGTTTTCGGGACAGGGGTTCAATTCCCCAGCATTTT. Amino acid sequence: CASSIDRFRDRGSIPQHF.